Below are 32 T cell receptor beta chains sequenced from a single sample in a study of Ad26.COV2.S vaccination and SARS-CoV-2 variants. Produced via immunoSEQ multiplex PCR; TCRdb's table is partial and in-frame only. The sample lists around 400,000 clones, approximately 89% occurring once. Noted treatment: approximately 18 received Ad26.COV2.S at low or high dose, single or two shots; about 5 received placebo; per-sample allocation not given. Vaccine and placebo recipients were sampled on day 63 after the first injection. The sequencing used peripheral blood, collected in a trial of Ad26.COV2.S vaccine versus placebo. These receptors originate from a person aged 18-60 years who received the Ad26.COV2.S COVID-19 vaccine or a placebo.

CDR3 sequence (DNA): TGTGCCAGCAGCGGGGCAGGAGGGTATGGCTACACCTTC. It specifies CASSGAGGYGYTF. The chain has TRBV11-2 and TRBJ1-2; perhaps TRBD1 as D (5 bases). Germline V gene sequence: CDR1 SGHAT, CDR2 FQNNGV. V dropped 5 bases and J dropped 5 bases, with 12 bases sitting between them. This CDR3 has 13 amino acids.

V is TRBV9 and J is TRBJ2-3, with 7 nucleotides matching TRBD2. Germline V lookup: CDR1 SGDLS, CDR2 YYNGEE. The V segment lost 4 bases and the J segment 2 bases; nucleotides outside the gene matches: 7. The CDR3 is made up of 15 amino acids. CDR3 amino acids: CASSFAAGDTDTQYF. The CDR3 DNA sequence: TGTGCCAGCAGCTTTGCGGCGGGGGACACAGATACGCAGTATTTT. Full variable domain (remainder filled in from reference TRBV9 and TRBJ2-3): DSGVTQTPKHLITATGQRVTLRCSPRSGDLSVYWYQQSLDQGLQFLIQYYNGEERAKGNILERFSAQQFPDLHSELNLSSLELGDSALYFCASSFAAGDTDTQYFGPGTRLTVL.

This clone was picked up one time. The gene calls are TRBV6-5 and TRBJ2-5; D ambiguous. CDR1 is MNHEY and CDR2 is SVGAGI in the germline V gene. Between the trimmed V and J ends, which lost 1 base and 2 bases, there was a span of 11 bases. The CDR3 has 15 amino acids. The CDR3 bases are TGTGCCAGCAGTTACTATAGGACGGAGCAAGAGACCCAGTACTTC. This translates into CASSYYRTEQETQYF.

This chain uses TRBV6-2 or TRBV6-3 with TRBJ1-4; no reliable D call. V lost 6 bases, J lost 8 bases, and 22 bases lay in between. Germline lookup yields CDR1 MNHEY and CDR2 SVGEGT. This CDR3 has 16 residues. CDR3 sequence: CASSPTPGSADEKLFF. CDR3 bases: TGTGCCAGCAGCCCTACCCCGGGGAGCGCTGACGAAAAACTGTTTTTT.

The rearrangement joins TRBV18 to TRBJ2-2; a weak D match, TRBD1 (6 bases). V was cut by 4 bases and J by 2 bases, with 11 bases left in between. The CDR3 is 15 residues long. Germline V gene data show CDR1 as KGHSH and CDR2 as LQKENI. The CDR3 is CASSRTTGNTGELFF. The DNA for the CDR3 is TGTGCCAGCTCACGAACGACAGGAAACACCGGGGAGCTGTTTTTT.

This chain links TRBV25-1 with TRBJ2-7; 13 nucleotides agree with TRBD2. There are 16 residues in the CDR3. Germline values: CDR1 MGHDK, CDR2 SYGVNS. The ends lost 6 bases at V and 3 bases at J; junction bases unmatched: 8. The CDR3 region has the DNA TGTGCCAGCAGCCCGCGACTAGCGGGAGGTCTCTACGAGCAGTACTTC. Translating it yields CASSPRLAGGLYEQYF.

This clone was found a few times. The V and J genes are TRBV4-3 and TRBJ2-3; TRBD2 might be the D (6 bases). This CDR3 comprises 13 residues. The V gene's germline CDR1 is LGHNA and CDR2 YSLEER. Trimming cost V 1 base and J 6 bases, with 8 bases left between them. The CDR3 sequence is CASSQGAGDTQYF. The CDR3, as DNA: TGCGCCAGCAGCCAAGGGGCGGGGGATACGCAGTATTTT.

The genes are TRBV19 and TRBJ2-5; 8 bases align to TRBD1. The CDR3 contains 15 residues. Germline trimming cut 5 bases from V and 5 bases from J; bases unmatched to any gene: 10. Germline assignment: CDR1 LNHDA and CDR2 SQIVND (reference sequence). DNA of the CDR3: TGTGCCAGTAGTTCAGGGGGCAGTGGTAAGGAGACCCAGTACTTC. This encodes CASSSGGSGKETQYF.

The V and J genes are TRBV7-8 and TRBJ1-2; tentatively, D is TRBD1 (5 bases). V was cut by 5 bases and J by 4 bases, with 8 bases left in between. Germline CDR1 reads SGHVS; CDR2 reads FQNEAQ. The CDR3 runs 12 residues. This chain's CDR3 is CASSLGGYGYTF. CDR3 nucleotide sequence: TGTGCCAGCAGCCTCGGGGGCTATGGCTACACCTTC.

The CDR3 loop reads CASSFGGRADTEAFF. CDR3 sequence (DNA): TGTGCCAGCAGTTTTGGTGGCAGGGCGGACACTGAAGCTTTCTTT. This chain uses TRBV28 with TRBJ1-1; D is possibly TRBD1 (5 bases). This CDR3 has 15 amino acids. Trimming took 3 bases from V and 3 from J, leaving 14 bases between them. Germline CDR1 MDHEN, CDR2 SYDVKM.

The chain is built from TRBV6-6 and TRBJ1-5; D ambiguous. Germline CDR1 and CDR2: MNHNY and SVGAGI (reference sequence). Between the trimmed V and J ends, which lost 0 bases and 0 bases, there was a span of 9 bases. The CDR3 covers 16 residues. The CDR3 spells CASSYSPPISNQPQHF. As DNA, the CDR3 is TGTGCCAGCAGTTACTCTCCCCCTATTAGCAATCAGCCCCAGCATTTT.

This clone has more than one count but fewer than ten. The chain links TRBV23-1 to TRBJ1-1; 9 bases line up with TRBD1. TRBV23-1 is an open reading frame whose function is uncertain. The CDR3 contains 14 residues. J lost 5 bases, V lost 7 bases, and 8 bases had no gene match. CDR3 nucleotides: TGCGCCAGCATTCCCGGACAGGGGCGGACTGAAGCTTTCTTT. Translation gives CASIPGQGRTEAFF.

Regarding this clone: One end of the junction fails to match germline, which may point to a read error. CDR3 sequence: CASREGGRGYTF. The DNA for the CDR3 is TGTGCCAGCAGGGAAGGGGGGCGAGGCTACACCTTC. V and J are TRBV6-1 and TRBJ1-2; D is perhaps TRBD1 (6 bases). CDR1 and CDR2 (germline): MNHNS, SASEGT. This CDR3 region has 12 residues.

The chain joins TRBV18 to TRBJ2-7, with D tentatively TRBD2 (6 bases). Trimming pared 3 bases from V and 3 bases from J, leaving 15 bases between. Germline CDR1 and CDR2: KGHSH and LQKENI. This CDR3 contains 15 residues. CDR3 protein: CASSPTTSGVYEQYF. CDR3 bases: TGTGCCAGCTCACCGACTACATCGGGAGTCTACGAGCAGTACTTC.

The table lists this clone with a count of one. V and J are TRBV19 and TRBJ2-2; D is ambiguous. This CDR3 contains 16 residues. The germline V gene encodes CDR1 LNHDA and CDR2 SQIVND (reference sequence). V was clipped by 7 bases and J by 3 bases, with 18 bases between them. The CDR3 coding sequence is TGTGCCAGTACCTCATTAGGAAGCGCCCACACCGGGGAGCTGTTTTTT. The encoded protein is CASTSLGSAHTGELFF.

This clone showed up just a few times. The chain is built from TRBV7-9 and TRBJ1-1, with D tentatively TRBD1 (6 bases). V was clipped by 2 bases and J by 10 bases, with 14 bases between them. Germline lookup yields CDR1 SEHNR and CDR2 FQNEAQ (reference sequence). The CDR3 loop spans 13 amino acids. The CDR3 is CASSLWGLGGAFF. Written as DNA, the CDR3 is TGTGCCAGCAGCTTATGGGGGCTTGGCGGAGCTTTCTTT. Filled out from reference TRBV7-9 and TRBJ1-1, the complete variable domain reads DTGVSQNPRHKITKRGQNVTFRCDPISEHNRLYWYRQTLGQGPEFLTYFQNEAQLEKSRLLSDRFSAERPKGSFSTLEIQRTEQGDSAMYLCASSLWGLGGAFFGQGTRLTVV.

With regard to this clone: Compared with germline, one end of the junction differs, possibly owing to a read error. The V call is TRBV7-9, the J call TRBJ2-7, with D perhaps being TRBD1 or TRBD2 (6 bases each). CDR1 SEHNR and CDR2 FQNEAQ come from the germline V gene (reference sequence). The CDR3 is made up of 8 amino acids. CDR3 protein: CGGGTNVF. As DNA, the CDR3 is TGTGGCGGCGGGACAAATGTCTTC.

This chain connects TRBV4-1 to TRBJ2-7; 12 bases align to TRBD2. CDR1 is MGHRA, CDR2 YSYEKL, per germline. The CDR3 totals 15 residues. Unmatched junction bases numbered 8, after V lost 7 bases and J lost 4 bases. In DNA, the CDR3 is TGCGCCAGCACCCAGCGGACTAGCGGGACTTACGAGCAGTACTTC. Residues: CASTQRTSGTYEQYF.

The genes are TRBV4-1 and TRBJ2-7, with 15 bases that match TRBD2. The CDR3 runs to 20 residues. Trimming at V came to 3 bases and at J to 2 bases, leaving 14 bases not matched to a gene. The germline CDR1 and CDR2 sequences are MGHRA and YSYEKL. The CDR3 protein is CASSQIGLAGGPRKAYEQYF. The CDR3 bases are TGCGCCAGCAGCCAGATTGGACTAGCGGGAGGGCCAAGAAAAGCCTACGAGCAGTACTTC.

This sequence joins TRBV7-9 and TRBJ1-4, with D maybe TRBD1 (5 bases). CDR1 and CDR2 from the germline V gene are SEHNR and FQNEAQ (reference sequence). V shed 1 base and J shed 9 bases, with 6 bases lying between them. This CDR3 is 12 amino acids long. The CDR3 reads CASSLEGQKLFF. The CDR3 coding sequence is TGTGCCAGCAGCTTAGAGGGGCAAAAACTGTTTTTT.

CDR3 bases: TGCGCCAGCAGCCAAGCAGTACTAGCGGGGTTCTACAATGAGCAGTTCTTC. Residues: CASSQAVLAGFYNEQFF. The chain combines TRBV4-1 with TRBJ2-1; 10 bases match TRBD2. The CDR3 spans 17 residues. Germline V lookup: CDR1 MGHRA, CDR2 YSYEKL. The trim removed 1 base at V and 3 bases at J, leaving 6 bases unmatched.

The chain links TRBV2 to TRBJ2-7; tentatively, D is TRBD1 (6 bases). The CDR3 covers 14 residues. The germline CDR1 and CDR2 sequences are SNHLY and FYNNEI. The V and J ends lost 6 bases and 0 bases respectively, with 12 bases between them. Here the CDR3 DNA reads TGTGCCAGCAGGGATAGGGGGAGCTCCTACGAGCAGTACTTC. Protein sequence: CASRDRGSSYEQYF.

The chain employs TRBV3-1 (or the pseudogene TRBV3-2) and TRBJ2-5; 7 positions agree with TRBD2. The CDR3 covers 12 residues. CDR1 and CDR2 from the germline V gene are LGHDT and YNNKEL (reference sequence). V was clipped by 4 bases and J by 7 bases; unmatched bases: 3. This chain's CDR3 is CASSPGGGTQYF. Here the CDR3 DNA reads TGTGCCAGCAGCCCAGGCGGGGGGACCCAGTACTTC.

This rearrangement joins TRBV18 to TRBJ2-1; unclear D gene. V was shortened by 3 bases and J by 8 bases, with 8 bases between the two germline ends. Germline CDR1 and CDR2: KGHSH and LQKENI. The CDR3 is made up of 12 amino acids. The CDR3 DNA follows: TGTGCCAGCTCACCCAATGTCTATGAGCAGTTCTTC. It translates to CASSPNVYEQFF.

CDR3 DNA: TGCGCCAGCAGCTTGGGTGAGGGACAGAAGGATGAGCAGTTCTTC. Translating it yields CASSLGEGQKDEQFF. The chain carries TRBV5-1 and TRBJ2-1, with 7 bases fitting TRBD1. V was clipped by 0 bases and J by 8 bases; unmatched bases: 8. The CDR3 has 15 amino acids. Germline assignment: CDR1 SGHRS and CDR2 YFSETQ. Together with reference TRBV5-1 and TRBJ2-1, the CDR3 gives the full variable domain: KAGVTQTPRYLIKTRGQQVTLSCSPISGHRSVSWYQQTPGQGLQFLFEYFSETQRNKGNFPGRFSGRQFSNSRSEMNVSTLELGDSALYLCASSLGEGQKDEQFFGPGTRLTVL.

The chain links TRBV7-6 to TRBJ2-3; tentative D call: TRBD1 (6 bases). The germline V gene has CDR1 SGHVS and CDR2 FNYEAQ. V was pared by 5 bases and J by 4 bases, with 16 bases between. The CDR3 is 15 amino acids. The CDR3 protein is CASSPPRAGADTQYF. The CDR3 DNA sequence: TGTGCCAGCAGCCCCCCCCGGGCAGGGGCAGATACGCAGTATTTT. Combining the CDR3 with reference TRBV7-6 and TRBJ2-3 gives the whole variable domain GAGVSQSPRYKVTKRGQDVALRCDPISGHVSLYWYRQALGQGPEFLTYFNYEAQQDKSGLPNDRFSAERPEGSISTLTIQRTEQRDSAMYRCASSPPRAGADTQYFGPGTRLTVL.

The CDR3 DNA reads as TGTGCCAGCAGCCCAATAGCGGGAGGGCAGGATGAGCAGTTCTTC. Its protein product is CASSPIAGGQDEQFF. The chain carries TRBV7-8 and TRBJ2-1, with TRBD2 identical over 11 bases. Losses at the gene ends were 5 bases for V and 8 bases for J; bases not matched to a gene: 8. The CDR3 spans 15 residues. Germline V CDR1 and CDR2: SGHVS, FQNEAQ.

The chain is built from TRBV3-1 (or the pseudogene TRBV3-2) and TRBJ1-2; perhaps TRBD1 as D (6 bases). Trimming shortened V by 3 bases and J by 0 bases, and 8 bases separated the two germline ends. Looked up from germline, CDR1 is LGHDT and CDR2 is YNNKEL (reference sequence). This CDR3 has 14 amino acids. CDR3 protein: CASSHRQANYGYTF. The CDR3 coding sequence is TGTGCCAGCAGCCACCGACAGGCTAACTATGGCTACACCTTC.

The chain recombines TRBV6-1 with TRBJ1-6; 10 bases line up with TRBD1. Unmatched junction bases numbered 4, after V lost 1 base and J lost 10 bases. CDR3 length equals 15 residues. From germline, CDR1 is MNHNS and CDR2 SASEGT. CDR3 in amino acids: CASSEEGTGVSPLHF. The CDR3 coding sequence is TGTGCCAGCAGTGAAGAGGGGACAGGGGTCTCACCCCTCCACTTT.

V usage is TRBV2 and J usage is TRBJ1-4; D is unresolved. Germline V gives CDR1 SNHLY, CDR2 FYNNEI. CDR3 length: 15 amino acids. V shed 4 bases and J shed 4 bases, with 13 bases lying between them. CDR3 sequence reads: CASSGSAGGNEKLFF. CDR3 DNA: TGTGCCAGCAGTGGGTCCGCGGGAGGTAATGAAAAACTGTTTTTT.

The chain employs TRBV28 and TRBJ2-5; the D call may be TRBD1 or TRBD2 (5 bases each). Per germline, CDR1 MDHEN and CDR2 SYDVKM. The CDR3 runs to 14 residues. Trimming cost V 5 bases and J 5 bases, with 15 bases left between them. CDR3 residues: CASSPGPLAETQYF. CDR3 sequence (DNA): TGTGCCAGCAGTCCGGGACCGCTCGCGGAGACCCAGTACTTC.

The chain recombines TRBV11-2 with TRBJ2-7, with a tentative D call TRBD2 (6 bases). V was shortened by 1 base and J by 4 bases, with 11 bases between the two germline ends. Germline V CDR1 and CDR2: SGHAT, FQNNGV. This CDR3 spans 14 amino acids. CDR3 loop: CASSLAGSRYEQYF. In DNA form, the CDR3 reads TGTGCCAGCAGCTTAGCCGGGAGTCGGTACGAGCAGTACTTC.